A selection of T cell receptor beta chains follows, all from one sample in a study of cytomegalovirus exposure and HLA in healthy donors. Sequencing used immunoSEQ multiplex PCR; TCRdb keeps in-frame clones, though not all of them. Of about 120,000 clones in the sample, 77% were seen once. The sample comprised PBMCs. The receptors come from a man in his forties in good health and CMV-seropositive. Both conserved end residues are part of each CDR3. The order of the fields is clone size, V gene, D gene, J gene, CDR3 protein, CDR3 DNA. A D gene is named only where the DNA matches it firmly. Some rows have no size entry. The others give once, few or many, or a class for an expanded clone.

abundance: NA; v_gene: TRBV5-6; d_gene: NA; j_gene: TRBJ1-1; CDR3aa: CASSLVGDTEAFF; CDR3nt: TGTGCCAGCAGCTTGGTGGGAGACACTGAAGCTTTCTTT
abundance: NA; v_gene: TRBV19; d_gene: TRBD1; j_gene: TRBJ1-3; CDR3aa: CASSKMTGPGNTIYF; CDR3nt: TGTGCCAGTAGTAAAATGACAGGGCCTGGAAACACCATATATTTT
abundance: NA; v_gene: TRBV19; d_gene: NA; j_gene: TRBJ2-5; CDR3aa: CASRWGPQETQYF; CDR3nt: TGTGCCAGTAGGTGGGGGCCGCAAGAGACCCAGTACTTC
abundance: once; v_gene: TRBV5-1; d_gene: NA; j_gene: TRBJ1-4; CDR3aa: CASSTEGRPNEKLFF; CDR3nt: TGCGCCAGCAGCACGGAGGGCAGGCCGAATGAAAAACTGTTTTTT
abundance: NA; v_gene: TRBV7-9; d_gene: TRBD2; j_gene: TRBJ2-2; CDR3aa: CASSPPGGPNTGELFF; CDR3nt: TGTGCCAGCAGCCCACCGGGGGGGCCGAACACCGGGGAGCTGTTTTTT
abundance: NA; v_gene: TRBV11-2; d_gene: NA; j_gene: TRBJ1-1; CDR3aa: CASSLIGGSEAFF; CDR3nt: TGTGCCAGCAGCCTCATCGGAGGCTCTGAAGCTTTCTTT
abundance: NA; v_gene: TRBV7-3; d_gene: TRBD1; j_gene: TRBJ2-5; CDR3aa: CASSFNAGGQETQYF; CDR3nt: TGTGCCAGCAGCTTTAATGCAGGGGGACAAGAGACCCAGTACTTC
abundance: NA; v_gene: TRBV6-5; d_gene: NA; j_gene: TRBJ1-5; CDR3aa: CASRTRQAGNQPQHF; CDR3nt: TGTGCCAGCAGAACTCGACAGGCCGGCAATCAGCCCCAGCATTTT
abundance: NA; v_gene: TRBV11-2; d_gene: NA; j_gene: TRBJ1-5; CDR3aa: CASSLGATQPQHF; CDR3nt: TGTGCCAGCAGCTTAGGGGCAACTCAGCCCCAGCATTTT
abundance: NA; v_gene: TRBV9; d_gene: TRBD2; j_gene: TRBJ2-5; CDR3aa: CASSVVGGGALETQYF; CDR3nt: TGTGCCAGCAGCGTAGTCGGCGGGGGGGCCCTAGAGACCCAGTACTTC
abundance: once; v_gene: TRBV7-2; d_gene: NA; j_gene: TRBJ2-7; CDR3aa: CASSPDREQYF; CDR3nt: TGTGCCAGCAGCCCTGACAGAGAGCAGTACTTC
abundance: NA; v_gene: TRBV7-7; d_gene: TRBD1; j_gene: TRBJ2-5; CDR3aa: CASSLYGQGAFETQYF; CDR3nt: TGTGCTAGCAGCTTATACGGACAGGGGGCTTTTGAGACCCAGTACTTC
abundance: NA; v_gene: TRBV4-1; d_gene: NA; j_gene: TRBJ2-6; CDR3aa: CASSQGFRLTPQANGLTF; CDR3nt: TGCGCCAGCAGCCAAGGATTTAGGCTTACACCTCAGGCCAACGGCCTGACTTTC
abundance: NA; v_gene: TRBV5-1; d_gene: NA; j_gene: TRBJ2-2; CDR3aa: CATQKRGQGDTGELFF; CDR3nt: TGCGCCACCCAGAAAAGGGGCCAGGGTGACACCGGGGAGCTGTTTTTT
abundance: NA; v_gene: TRBV5-5; d_gene: TRBD1; j_gene: TRBJ2-2; CDR3aa: CASSAPDRGTGELFF; CDR3nt: TGTGCCAGCAGCGCACCGGACAGGGGGACCGGGGAGCTGTTTTTT
abundance: NA; v_gene: TRBV28; d_gene: NA; j_gene: TRBJ2-2; CDR3aa: CASSLAGLLNTGELFF; CDR3nt: TGTGCCAGCAGTTTAGCGGGACTTCTGAACACCGGGGAGCTGTTTTTT
abundance: NA; v_gene: TRBV2; d_gene: NA; j_gene: TRBJ1-4; CDR3aa: CASSRDPGERLFF; CDR3nt: TGTGCCAGCAGTCGTGACCCCGGGGAAAGACTGTTTTTT
abundance: few; v_gene: TRBV18; d_gene: NA; j_gene: TRBJ1-4; CDR3aa: CASSGDNEKLFF; CDR3nt: TGTGCCAGCTCGGGGGACAACGAAAAACTGTTTTTT
abundance: NA; v_gene: TRBV6-5; d_gene: NA; j_gene: TRBJ2-7; CDR3aa: CASKEGYYEQYF; CDR3nt: TGTGCCAGCAAGGAGGGGTACTACGAGCAGTACTTC
abundance: NA; v_gene: TRBV7-2; d_gene: TRBD1; j_gene: TRBJ2-5; CDR3aa: CASSQGQAETQYF; CDR3nt: TGTGCCAGCAGCCAGGGACAGGCAGAGACCCAGTACTTC
abundance: NA; v_gene: TRBV23-1; d_gene: NA; j_gene: TRBJ1-5; CDR3aa: CARPRTGGGRPQHF; CDR3nt: TGCGCCAGACCCCGTACCGGGGGTGGTCGGCCCCAGCATTTT
abundance: NA; v_gene: TRBV7-3; d_gene: NA; j_gene: TRBJ1-2; CDR3aa: CASSLEQGAGGYTF; CDR3nt: TGTGCCAGCAGCTTAGAACAAGGGGCCGGTGGCTACACCTTC
abundance: NA; v_gene: TRBV5-1; d_gene: NA; j_gene: TRBJ2-5; CDR3aa: CASSRLVSQETQYF; CDR3nt: TGCGCCAGCAGTCGACTAGTTTCTCAAGAGACCCAGTACTTC
abundance: NA; v_gene: TRBV29-1; d_gene: NA; j_gene: TRBJ1-4; CDR3aa: CSVRGTTNEKLFF; CDR3nt: TGCAGCGTTCGCGGAACAACTAATGAAAAACTGTTTTTT
abundance: few; v_gene: TRBV7-8; d_gene: TRBD1; j_gene: TRBJ2-1; CDR3aa: CASSIRQGPSNEQFF; CDR3nt: TGTGCCAGCAGCATACGACAGGGGCCGTCCAATGAGCAGTTCTTC
abundance: NA; v_gene: TRBV4-2; d_gene: NA; j_gene: TRBJ2-2; CDR3aa: CASSQGSPGNTGELFF; CDR3nt: TGTGCCAGCAGCCAAGGGTCGCCAGGGAACACCGGGGAGCTGTTTTTT
abundance: NA; v_gene: TRBV29-1; d_gene: TRBD1; j_gene: TRBJ2-7; CDR3aa: CSVEAGTGSSDEQYF; CDR3nt: TGCAGCGTGGAAGCCGGGACAGGGAGTTCTGACGAGCAGTACTTC
abundance: NA; v_gene: TRBV7-2; d_gene: NA; j_gene: TRBJ1-3; CDR3aa: CASSLGPAFSGNTIYF; CDR3nt: TGTGCCAGCAGCTTAGGGCCAGCGTTTTCTGGAAACACCATATATTTT
abundance: NA; v_gene: TRBV6-5; d_gene: TRBD1; j_gene: TRBJ1-2; CDR3aa: CASSYHRGTGGYTF; CDR3nt: TGTGCCAGCAGTTATCACAGGGGGACGGGTGGCTACACCTTC
abundance: few; v_gene: TRBV7-9; d_gene: NA; j_gene: TRBJ1-2; CDR3aa: CASSLGRGYTF; CDR3nt: TGTGCCAGCAGCTTAGGCAGGGGCTACACCTTC
abundance: NA; v_gene: TRBV19; d_gene: TRBD1; j_gene: TRBJ1-1; CDR3aa: CASSIDRGRGLFSTEAFF; CDR3nt: TGTGCCAGTAGTATAGATCGGGGCAGGGGGCTGTTTTCCACTGAAGCTTTCTTT
abundance: NA; v_gene: TRBV30; d_gene: NA; j_gene: TRBJ2-3; CDR3aa: CAWTVRGVGDTQYF; CDR3nt: TGTGCCTGGACTGTCAGGGGAGTCGGAGATACGCAGTATTTT
abundance: NA; v_gene: TRBV14; d_gene: NA; j_gene: TRBJ1-1; CDR3aa: CASSQDYGTEAFF; CDR3nt: TGTGCCAGCAGCCAAGACTACGGGACTGAAGCTTTCTTT
abundance: NA; v_gene: TRBV7-9; d_gene: NA; j_gene: TRBJ2-4; CDR3aa: CASSWIRGKNIQYF; CDR3nt: TGTGCCAGCAGCTGGATAAGGGGCAAAAACATTCAGTACTTC
abundance: once; v_gene: TRBV25-1; d_gene: NA; j_gene: TRBJ1-3; CDR3aa: CASSDSGNTIYF; CDR3nt: TGTGCCAGCAGTGACTCCGGAAACACCATATATTTT
abundance: NA; v_gene: TRBV9; d_gene: TRBD1; j_gene: TRBJ2-1; CDR3aa: CASSELGQPYSYNEQFF; CDR3nt: TGTGCCAGCAGCGAGTTGGGACAGCCCTACTCCTACAATGAGCAGTTCTTC
abundance: NA; v_gene: TRBV7-2; d_gene: TRBD2; j_gene: TRBJ2-5; CDR3aa: CASSESGGAETQYF; CDR3nt: TGTGCCAGCAGCGAGAGCGGGGGGGCGGAGACCCAGTACTTC
abundance: medium-sized; v_gene: TRBV4-2; d_gene: TRBD1; j_gene: TRBJ2-1; CDR3aa: CASSQEGTGGYNEQFF; CDR3nt: TGTGCCAGCAGCCAAGAAGGGACAGGGGGCTACAATGAGCAGTTCTTC
abundance: few; v_gene: TRBV7-6; d_gene: TRBD1; j_gene: TRBJ1-4; CDR3aa: CASSLHRGAEKLFF; CDR3nt: TGTGCCAGCAGCTTGCACAGGGGTGCTGAAAAACTGTTTTTT
abundance: few; v_gene: TRBV30; d_gene: NA; j_gene: TRBJ1-3; CDR3aa: CAWGGLTAYSGNTIYF; CDR3nt: TGTGCCTGGGGGGGACTAACAGCATACTCTGGAAACACCATATATTTT
abundance: NA; v_gene: TRBV7-2; d_gene: NA; j_gene: TRBJ1-4; CDR3aa: CASSLATGSTNEKLFF; CDR3nt: TGTGCCAGCAGCTTAGCGACAGGTTCAACTAATGAAAAACTGTTTTTT